This paragraph reports one T cell receptor (beta chain). Its target antigen remains unknown. Base qualities are not recorded, but no much larger clone differs from it by a single base. Lesional scalp punch biopsies and peripheral blood were obtained from alopecia areata patients. PBMCs were isolated by density centrifugation and stained for CD3, CD4 and CD8, and CD4+ and CD8+ T cells were sorted on a FACSAria. The untreated alopecia areata patients were recruited through a multicenter biomarker study. Blood CD8+ T cells from about five biomarker-study patients were further sorted into NKG2D-low and NKG2D-high fractions. Library construction relied on the immunoSEQ multiplex PCR assay. To provide template for TCR sequencing, every sample had RNA extracted and reverse transcribed into cDNA. SuperScript III was used for first-strand cDNA synthesis, primed with a 2:1 mix of oligo-dT and random hexamers. A synthetic immune receptor repertoire was used to measure amplification bias, and any remaining bias was corrected computationally. The study's processing was this. Raw reads were preprocessed to remove errors, and CDR3 was defined according to IMGT conventions as the region from the conserved cysteine to phenylalanine. Clonality was computed by normalizing Shannon entropy by log2 of the number of productive unique TCRs and subtracting the result from 1. Whether each scalp clone was CD4 or CD8 was inferred by checking scalp TCRbeta sequences against the CD4 and CD8 repertoires from sorted blood. Held by TCRdb, this immuneACCESS table contains in-frame sequences only and omits some clones. Under half of the omission traces to an unresolved V gene where checked; the cause of the rest is unknown. Clone size and V and J calls were adopted from that table, with D and trimming inferred from the DNA. The sample table records about 110,000 clones; about 60% of these occur just once. The ten largest clones represent around 23% of the sample.

The germline V gene sets CDR1 to SQVTM and CDR2 to ANQGSEA. The CDR3 spans 14 residues, from the cysteine through the phenylalanine. Only the CDR3 DNA is retained, 42 bases long and in frame from the first base. Trimming accounts for 6 bases at V and 1 base at J, while the number of junction bases matched to no gene is 8. The sample is drawn from a study of CD8+ T cells in alopecia areata (dated by TCRdb to between 2018 and 2020). A note on the overall study: To study T cell clonal expansion in alopecia areata, the researchers applied high-throughput TCRbeta sequencing to both the C3H/HeJ mouse model and human patients. RNA was extracted with the PAXgene miRNA kit for fixed scalp, the miRNeasy kit for PBMCs, and the RNeasy kit for mouse skin. In humans, TCRbeta sequencing was performed on scalp tissue and on sorted CD4+ and CD8+ peripheral blood T cells from healthy controls and from patients with patchy or totalis/universalis alopecia areata. TCRbeta CDR3 regions were amplified by immunoSEQ multiplex PCR with 35 Vbeta forward and 13 Jbeta reverse primers. Scalp clonality was compared among normal scalp (n=4), patchy alopecia areata scalp (n=8), and alopecia totalis/universalis scalp (n=8). Broader findings and caveats from the paper: Shared TCR sequences between patients were less evident than in mice, which may be partly attributable to HLA diversity in the patient population. Unlike mouse skin, which is dominated by gammadelta T cells, normal human skin has resident alphabeta T cells that are also sequenced, and this complicates analysis of the scalp TCR repertoire. Lesional scalp, especially in alopecia totalis/universalis, showed higher clonality and more expanded CD8+ clones than normal scalp, suggesting antigenic drive.

The clonotype was recovered from a human donor with alopecia areata. This chain is built from TRBV29-1 and TRBJ1-1; 7 nucleotides in the junction match TRBD1. Sample: NKG2D-low CD8+ T cells sorted from blood. The intended sense of this specimen's cell subset or site label: sorted CD8+ NKG2D-low blood T cells. The nucleotide sequence is TGCAGCGTCGGGACAGCCAAAGGGAACACTGAAGCTTTCTTT. Its translation reads: CSVGTAKGNTEAFF.